Each of the 4 T cell receptor beta chains below was sequenced from the same sample in a study of beta chain features in type 1 diabetes. Study-level results: TCRB CDR3s were moderately but significantly shorter in Type 1 diabetes patients in all four CD4+ subsets.

Their cognate antigens are unknown. Expressed TCRB transcripts were sequenced because the isolated RNA had all been reverse transcribed beforehand. Only in-frame clones appear in the TCRdb table, and some are missing; sequencing was by immunoSEQ multiplex PCR. The sample holds around 150,000 clones, 6.5% to 10% seen once. The source material was central memory CD4+ T cells from blood. Receptors originate from a woman aged 18 to 35 with type 1 diabetes.

The V and J genes are TRBV6-6 and TRBJ1-6; D is uncertain. Germline assignment: CDR1 MNHNY and CDR2 SVGAGI (reference sequence). The CDR3 spans 12 residues. V was cut by 6 bases and J by 14 bases, with 14 bases left in between. CDR3: CASSPVIFSLHF. The CDR3 DNA reads as TGTGCCAGCAGCCCGGTTATTTTTTCCCTCCACTTT.

This clone was counted ten times or more. The chain carries TRBV18 and TRBJ2-6; D is undetermined. The V end lost 2 bases, the J end lost 9 bases, and 8 bases lay between the germline ends. Germline-derived CDR1 and CDR2 are KGHSH and LQKENI. This CDR3 is 13 amino acids long. The CDR3 protein is CASSPLQSNVLTF. The CDR3 DNA sequence: TGTGCCAGCTCACCATTACAGAGCAACGTCCTGACTTTC.

This clone was found a few times. The chain is built from TRBV5-6 and TRBJ2-5; TRBD1 aligns across 11 bases. The length of the CDR3 is 16 residues. CDR1 is SGHDT, CDR2 YYEEEE, per germline. J was trimmed by 4 bases and V by 1 base; bases with no gene match: 6. CDR3 nucleotide sequence: TGTGCCAGCAGCTTGCTCGGACAGGGGGCCAGAGAGACCCAGTACTTC. This gives the protein CASSLLGQGARETQYF. Complete variable domain (other parts from reference TRBV5-6 and TRBJ2-5): DAGVTQSPTHLIKTRGQQVTLRCSPKSGHDTVSWYQQALGQGPQFIFQYYEEEERQRGNFPDRFSGHQFPNYSSELNVNALLLGDSALYLCASSLLGQGARETQYFGPGTRLLVL.

This clone was detected a few times. J is TRBJ2-7 and V is TRBV2; 7 bases are shared with TRBD1. Germline CDR1 and CDR2: SNHLY and FYNNEI. The CDR3 totals 12 residues. J gave up 7 bases and V 4 bases, and 4 bases lay outside the gene matches. CDR3 amino acids: CASSADRDEQYF. The CDR3 DNA reads TGTGCCAGCAGTGCCGACAGGGATGAGCAGTACTTC. The full variable domain, completed using reference TRBV2 and TRBJ2-7, is EPEVTQTPSHQVTQMGQEVILRCVPISNHLYFYWYRQILGQKVEFLVSFYNNEISEKSEIFDDQFSVERPDGSNFTLKIRSTKLEDSAMYFCASSADRDEQYFGPGTRLTVT.